These T cell receptor beta chains were read from a single sample in a study of blood T cell repertoires in COVID-19. Sequencing was performed with immunoSEQ multiplex PCR; in TCRdb, only in-frame clones are kept and a portion is missing. This sample yields over 85,000 clones, of which around nine tenths are seen a single time; 4.5% to 5.5% belongs to the top ten. The sequenced sample was peripheral blood. These receptor sequences come from a man aged 35-49 years with acute or convalescent COVID-19. Both conserved end residues are trimmed from each CDR3. Fields, in order: D gene, V gene, CDR3 protein. The D gene is left open where the match is weak.

- | TRBV19 | ASTKIPGQGSNYGYT
- | TRBV9 | ASSVEGEGTETQY
TRBD1 | TRBV3-1/TRBV3-2 | ASSQAGGIADTQY
- | TRBV3-1/TRBV3-2 | ASSQVARSGNTIY
- | TRBV11-2 | ASSALTLEQY
- | TRBV7-8 | ASSLGQGPHQPQH
TRBD2 | TRBV30 | AWRSLSGSSYEQY
TRBD1 | TRBV7-2 | ASSSPGQYTEAF
- | TRBV27 | ASSLSQGSSGYT
- | TRBV9 | ASSGSAGKNYGYT
TRBD2 | TRBV4-3 | ASSQAGPGLAGGHTDTQY
- | TRBV19 | ASSSSPSFNEKLF
TRBD2 | TRBV6-2/TRBV6-3 | ASSYSGREADTQY
TRBD1 | TRBV7-2 | ASSLAGQGEQY
TRBD1 | TRBV7-9 | ASSSGTDPRETQY
TRBD1 | TRBV6-5 | ASSPTGEGGYT
- | TRBV24-1 | ATEGSSTDTQY
TRBD1 | TRBV30 | AWRTGPFTDTQY
TRBD1 | TRBV19 | ASSHQGAINEKLF
- | TRBV6-4 | ASSFRDSLYEQY
TRBD1 | TRBV29-1 | STGQGNNQPQH
TRBD1 | TRBV19 | ASSPTGVFYEQY
TRBD1 | TRBV19 | ASSIQGANTEAF
TRBD2 | TRBV5-5 | ASSLGLAGLGRSYEQY
- | TRBV12-5 | ASGLVSGGSMAGELF
- | TRBV2 | ASSGDRINSPLH
TRBD1 | TRBV14 | ASSQRTGFRNTEAF
TRBD1 | TRBV2 | ASSKGQAAGEKLF
- | TRBV18 | ASSPPSTDIQY
- | TRBV3-1/TRBV3-2 | ASSLDFSNQPQH
TRBD1 | TRBV19 | ASSIQAGTVGNTIY
- | TRBV5-1 | ASSLDNSLNEQF
TRBD2 | TRBV6-6 | ASSSISGVETQY
- | TRBV11-3 | ASSLDPSGEQY
- | TRBV3-1/TRBV3-2 | ASSQRLISGNTIY
- | TRBV6-5 | ASSYTRIPYEQY
- | TRBV9 | ASTRGGGGPGYT
TRBD1 | TRBV24-1 | ATSDPRDSSGNTIY
TRBD1 | TRBV6-5 | ASSHRTGPFYGYT
- | TRBV19 | ASSIAQDQPQH
- | TRBV29-1 | SAGEQSVMNTEAF
TRBD1 | TRBV6-2/TRBV6-3 | ASSQQGVNTEAF
- | TRBV2 | ASSRTGSNYEQY
- | TRBV12-3/TRBV12-4 | ASSLNRNTEAF
- | TRBV19 | ASNPKGVKGPQH
- | TRBV7-9 | ASSDSPGQF
- | TRBV6-1 | ASSEVGLGYT
- | TRBV7-2 | ASNSPAPSYEQY
- | TRBV2 | ASSDGGTDTQY
- | TRBV28 | ASSLLRTSNQPQH
TRBD1 | TRBV19 | ASSRQGETNTGELF
TRBD1 | TRBV7-3 | ASSFGQGGGEQY
TRBD1 | TRBV6-5 | ASSGQGGKETQY